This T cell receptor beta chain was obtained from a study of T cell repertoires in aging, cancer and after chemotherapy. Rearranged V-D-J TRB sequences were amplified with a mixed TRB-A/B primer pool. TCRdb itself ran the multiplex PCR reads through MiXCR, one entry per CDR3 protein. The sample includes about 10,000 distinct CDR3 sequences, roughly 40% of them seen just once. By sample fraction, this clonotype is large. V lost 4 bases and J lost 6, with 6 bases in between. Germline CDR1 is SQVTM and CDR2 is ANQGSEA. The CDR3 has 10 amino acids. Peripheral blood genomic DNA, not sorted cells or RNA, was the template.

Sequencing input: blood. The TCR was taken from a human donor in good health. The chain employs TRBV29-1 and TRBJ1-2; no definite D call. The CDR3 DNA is TGCAGCGTTGTCACGGATGGCTACACCTTC. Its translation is CSVVTDGYTF.